Below, 18 T cell receptor beta chains from the same sample are listed, as sequenced in a study of identical twins. TCRdb used MiXCR to reprocess the 5' RACE reads, holding one entry per CDR3 protein. The top ten clones hold 0.44% of a sample with about 530,000 distinct CDR3 sequences, 15% of them seen once. This sample was shared with a second study, whose subject was yellow fever vaccine responses in identical twins.

Material for sequencing was CD4+ T cells sorted from blood. These receptors were taken from a woman aged 18-29 years in good health.

This clonotype has just a few counts. The chain recombines TRBV12-3 or TRBV12-4 with TRBJ2-4, with 9 bases lining up with TRBD1. Trimming removed 6 bases from V and 7 bases from J; junction bases left unmatched: 7. The CDR3 is made up of 14 amino acids. The CDR3 sequence: CASSSQGAQNIQYF. The DNA for the CDR3 is TGTGCCAGCAGCTCACAGGGGGCGCAGAACATTCAGTACTTC.

The chain links TRBV5-5 to TRBJ2-1; D unresolved. The V end lost 3 bases, the J end lost 11 bases, and 12 bases lay between the germline ends. From germline, CDR1 is SGHKS and CDR2 YYEKEE (reference sequence). This CDR3 has 12 amino acids. The CDR3 is CASSSSSRQQFF. CDR3 nucleotides: TGTGCCAGCAGCTCCTCCTCTAGACAGCAGTTCTTC.

This clonotype was picked up one time. CDR3 amino acids: CASSLGLSGGNNEQFF. CDR3 nucleotides: TGTGCCAGCAGCTTAGGGTTGAGCGGGGGGAACAATGAGCAGTTCTTC. The chain couples TRBV7-8 to TRBJ2-1; 9 bases fit TRBD2. The CDR3 length is 16 residues. From germline, CDR1 is SGHVS and CDR2 FQNEAQ. The V segment lost 1 base and the J segment 5 bases; nucleotides outside the gene matches: 6.

The J gene is TRBJ1-1, the V gene TRBV5-5; D unresolved. CDR1 and CDR2 from the germline V gene are SGHKS and YYEKEE (reference sequence). Trimming took off 0 bases at V and 2 bases at J, with 8 bases between the two ends. The CDR3 has 14 amino acids. The CDR3 DNA reads TGTGCCAGCAGCTTGGTTCCAGCCAACACTGAAGCTTTCTTT. Its protein product is CASSLVPANTEAFF.

This clonotype was recorded a few times. The genes are TRBV29-1 and TRBJ1-2, with D possibly TRBD1 on 5 matching bases. The V end lost 5 bases, the J end lost 10 bases, and 23 bases lay between the germline ends. The CDR3 has 14 residues. Germline CDR1 is SQVTM and CDR2 is ANQGSEA. The CDR3 region is CSVLLIRGADSYTF. CDR3 DNA: TGCAGCGTTTTACTTATTAGGGGCGCGGATTCCTACACCTTC.

The chain combines TRBV29-1 with TRBJ2-1; 7 bases are a match to TRBD1. J lost 5 bases, V lost 0 bases, and 13 bases had no gene match. CDR3 size: 17 residues. CDR1 SQVTM and CDR2 ANQGSEA come from the germline V gene. CDR3 nucleotide sequence: TGCAGCGTTGAAGATCTTTGGAGACAGGGAATTAACAATGAGCAGTTCTTC. It specifies CSVEDLWRQGINNEQFF.

V is TRBV20-1 and J is TRBJ2-5, with D uncertain. CDR3 length: 14 residues. V shed 3 bases and J shed 5 bases, with 16 bases lying between them. Germline CDR1 reads DFQATT; CDR2 reads SNEGSKA (reference sequence). The CDR3 region is CSASDLGNTETQYF. The CDR3 coding sequence is TGCAGTGCTAGCGATCTAGGAAACACTGAGACCCAGTACTTC.

J is TRBJ2-1 and V is TRBV11-1, with D hard to call. Per the germline V gene, CDR1 is SGHAT and CDR2 is FQDESV (reference sequence). The CDR3 spans 18 residues. V was pared by 6 bases and J by 4 bases, with 25 bases between. Written as DNA, the CDR3 is TGTGCCAGCAGTAGTCTGGGTAGCCCGTCTTCAAAGTACAATGAGCAGTTCTTC. It encodes CASSSLGSPSSKYNEQFF.

This clonotype was counted between two and nine times. The chain is built from TRBV7-8 and TRBJ1-1, with D perhaps matching TRBD1 (6 bases). V was pared by 1 base and J by 1 base, with 10 bases between. Germline CDR1 and CDR2: SGHVS and FQNEAQ. The CDR3 contains 15 residues. The DNA for the CDR3 is TGTGCCAGCAGCTTAGGCCCAGGGGCGAACACTGAAGCTTTCTTT. It is translated as CASSLGPGANTEAFF.

This clonotype was seen only a few times. The chain is built from TRBV28 and TRBJ1-2; 8 bases line up with TRBD1. The J segment lost 5 bases and the V segment lost 6 bases, leaving 5 bases of the junction unmatched. Per the germline V gene, CDR1 is MDHEN and CDR2 is SYDVKM. The CDR3 consists of 13 residues. CDR3 coding DNA: TGTGCCAGCAGGAACAGGGGGTGGTATGGCTACACCTTC. Protein sequence: CASRNRGWYGYTF.

This clonotype was seen a few times. The CDR3 DNA sequence: TGTGCCAGCAGTTACTTAGCGGGAGCGTGGGGGGAGCTGTTTTTT. This codes for CASSYLAGAWGELFF. The chain recombines TRBV6-5 with TRBJ2-2; TRBD2 agrees at 9 bases. V dropped 1 base and J dropped 8; count of bases not matched to a gene: 5. Germline V lookup: CDR1 MNHEY, CDR2 SVGAGI. CDR3 length: 15 amino acids.

J is TRBJ2-2 and V is TRBV9, with TRBD2 matching 7 bases. Germline loops: CDR1 SGDLS, CDR2 YYNGEE. The trim removed 0 bases at V and 7 bases at J, leaving 9 bases unmatched. This CDR3 contains 16 residues. The DNA for the CDR3 is TGTGCCAGCAGCGTAGGGGGTCGGGGGGATGTCGGGGAGCTGTTTTTT. Translating it yields CASSVGGRGDVGELFF.

This clonotype was seen a handful of times. The gene calls are TRBV18 and TRBJ1-2; D is possibly TRBD1 (5 bases). CDR1 KGHSH and CDR2 LQKENI come from the germline V gene. V shed 3 bases and J shed 2 bases, with 16 bases lying between them. The CDR3 extends over 16 amino acids. The CDR3 DNA is TGTGCCAGCTCACCTTTTGAGGGACTGCTAAACTATGGCTACACCTTC. Its protein product is CASSPFEGLLNYGYTF.

The chain has TRBV18 and TRBJ2-7; TRBD1 aligns across 9 bases. The V segment lost 4 bases and the J segment 2 bases; nucleotides outside the gene matches: 9. This CDR3 is 16 amino acids long. Germline CDR1 reads KGHSH; CDR2 reads LQKENI. The CDR3 loop is CASSLTSGTGTYEQYV. The DNA of the CDR3 is TGTGCCAGCTCACTAACGTCCGGGACAGGGACCTACGAGCAGTACGTC.

This clonotype was seen only a few times. The chain is built from TRBV10-3 and TRBJ2-7; D is ambiguous. Deletions cut 0 bases from V and 4 bases from J, with 7 bases between. The germline CDR1 and CDR2 sequences are ENHRY and SYGVKD. CDR3 length equals 13 residues. Here the CDR3 reads CAISESVGYEQYF. The CDR3 nucleotides read TGTGCCATCAGTGAGTCGGTGGGATACGAGCAGTACTTC.

The chain couples TRBV12-3 or TRBV12-4 to TRBJ2-3, with D maybe TRBD1 (5 bases). There are 13 residues in the CDR3. V lost 5 bases to trimming and J lost 4 bases, with 10 bases between them. As DNA, the CDR3 is TGTGCCAGCAGTCCCTCCAGGGCAGATACGCAGTATTTT. This codes for CASSPSRADTQYF.

This clonotype was counted between two and nine times. The chain links TRBV2 to TRBJ2-7; 7 bases line up with TRBD2. V was clipped by 5 bases and J by 1 base; unmatched bases: 5. The CDR3 extends over 14 amino acids. Germline V gene sequence: CDR1 SNHLY, CDR2 FYNNEI. CDR3 sequence: CASSNSGWSYEQYF. DNA for the CDR3: TGTGCCAGCAGTAATAGCGGGTGGTCCTACGAGCAGTACTTC.

In its sample, this clonotype was seen a few times. This chain joins TRBV29-1 and TRBJ2-1; 7 positions agree with TRBD2. Germline V gene lookup returns CDR1 SQVTM and CDR2 ANQGSEA. J was trimmed by 3 bases and V by 1 base; bases with no gene match: 6. The CDR3 extends over 15 amino acids. CDR3 residues: CSVEVSSGNYNEQFF. In nucleotides, the CDR3 is TGCAGCGTTGAAGTTTCTAGCGGAAACTACAATGAGCAGTTCTTC.